These 16 T cell receptor beta chains originate from one sample sequenced in a study of T cells in women clearing cervical HPV infection. TCRdb keeps only in-frame clones here, not all; method: immunoSEQ multiplex PCR. The table for this sample gives about 24,000 clones. Source material: blood buffy coat. The receptors come from a woman between 18 and 75 years old with a cervical HPV16 infection that either progressed to CIN3+ or cleared (not recorded which).

In the case of this clone: The read falls 3 residues short of the CDR3 end, and the missing part is taken from the germline J gene. The chain couples TRBV7-6 to TRBJ1-4; tentative D call: TRBD1 (6 bases). Germline loops: CDR1 SGHVS, CDR2 FNYEAQ. Deletions cut 1 base from V and 1 base from J, with 16 bases between. This CDR3 region has 18 residues. The CDR3 loop reads CASSLDVLGGLTNEKLFF. The CDR3 bases that were read are TGTGCCAGCAGCTTAGACGTCCTCGGGGGGCTAACTAATGAAAAA.

For this clone: The CDR3 goes on 3 residues after the read ends, and that part is filled in from the germline J gene. This chain uses TRBV7-8 with TRBJ2-1; D gene ambiguous. CDR1 SGHVS and CDR2 FQNEAQ come from the germline V gene. The CDR3 runs to 15 residues. Between the trimmed V and J ends, which lost 1 base and 2 bases, there was a span of 9 bases. The CDR3 DNA, read in part, is TGTGCCAGCAGCTTAGGTGGCTCCGCCTACAATGAG. Its translation: CASSLGGSAYNE. The complete CDR3 sequence is CASSLGGSAYNEQFF.

About this clone: The read stops 3 residues short of the end of the CDR3; the missing end is completed from the germline J gene. This chain links TRBV30 with TRBJ1-1, with a possible D match to TRBD1 (5 bases). There are 12 residues in the CDR3. V was shortened by 4 bases and J by 3 bases, with 9 bases between the two germline ends. In germline, CDR1 is GTSNPN, CDR2 SVGIG (reference sequence). Here the CDR3 reads CAWNRYDTEAFF. CDR3 DNA (partial): TGTGCCTGGAACAGGTACGACACTGAA.

The CDR3 region is CASSLQGMEETQYF. The sequenced part of the CDR3 DNA is TGCGCCAGCAGCCTTCAGGGGATGGAAGAGACG. The V call is TRBV5-1, the J call TRBJ2-3; possible D gene TRBD1, 6 bases. With the read ending 3 residues before the CDR3 end, the germline J gene is used to fill in that end. This CDR3 is built from 14 residues. Germline CDR1 and CDR2: SGHRS and YFSETQ. Based on the CDR3 plus reference TRBV5-1 and TRBJ2-3, the full variable domain is KAGVTQTPRYLIKTRGQQVTLSCSPISGHRSVSWYQQTPGQGLQFLFEYFSETQRNKGNFPGRFSGRQFSNSRSEMNVSTLELGDSALYLCASSLQGMEETQYFGPGTRLTVL.

The CDR3 sequence: CSAAHAPGTGLRITEAFF. Partial CDR3 DNA: TGCAGTGCTGCCCATGCTCCGGGGACAGGGTTGAGAATAACTGAA. The gene calls are TRBV20-1 and TRBJ1-1, with TRBD1 matching over 9 bases. Coverage ceases 3 residues before the CDR3 finishes, and the germline J gene fills in the end. The CDR3 loop spans 18 amino acids. In germline, CDR1 is DFQATT, CDR2 SNEGSKA (reference sequence). The V and J ends lost 5 bases and 5 bases, in that order; junction bases with no gene match: 21.

Regarding this clone: The read gets to within 3 residues of the CDR3 end, and the germline J gene fills in the rest. The V and J genes are TRBV19 and TRBJ1-2; 7 nucleotides line up with TRBD1. Germline CDR1 and CDR2: LNHDA and SQIVND (reference sequence). The CDR3 has 14 residues. CDR3 sequence reads: CASSLRQGRSDYTF. The DNA read from the CDR3 is TGTGCCAGTAGCCTACGACAGGGCCGTTCCGAC.

CDR3: CASSQSVSGDNEQFF. Incomplete CDR3 DNA: TGCGCCAGCAGTCAATCGGTTTCAGGAGACAATGAG. The chain has TRBV23-1 and TRBJ2-1; D unclear. The CDR3 goes on 3 residues after the read ends, and that part is filled in from the germline J gene. TRBV23-1 is an ORF; its function is uncertain. The ends were cut back, 0 bases at V and 5 bases at J, with 11 bases in the middle. The CDR3 covers 15 residues.

With respect to this clone: The read stops 3 residues short of the end of the CDR3; the missing end is completed from the germline J gene. The chain couples TRBV13 to TRBJ1-2; D might be TRBD1 (6 bases). Germline loops: CDR1 PRHDT, CDR2 FYEKMQ (reference sequence). This CDR3 spans 18 amino acids. The V end was cut by 0 bases, the J end by 2 bases, with 19 bases between. The DNA read from the CDR3 is TGTGCCAGCAGCTTAGGCCGGCGGGCGGGACACAGCAACTATGGC. It yields the protein CASSLGRRAGHSNYG. From start to end, the CDR3 is CASSLGRRAGHSNYGYTF.

In regard to this clone: The missing CDR3 end, 3 residues past where the read stops, is filled in from the germline J gene. This chain connects TRBV4-1 to TRBJ1-2; D is possibly TRBD1 (6 bases). V lost 4 bases and J lost 1, with 19 bases in between. Per germline, CDR1 MGHRA and CDR2 YSYEKL. This CDR3 comprises 17 residues. The CDR3 bases that were read are TGCGCCAGCAGCCCTAATCGTCAGGGGACCTATAACTATGGC. Its translation: CASSPNRQGTYNYG. In full, the CDR3 is CASSPNRQGTYNYGYTF.

The CDR3 loop is CASSDNRGSGDYTF. The sequenced CDR3 bases are TGTGCCAGCAGCGACAACAGGGGCAGCGGCGAC. The V and J genes are TRBV7-9 and TRBJ1-2, with 7 bases lining up with TRBD1. The CDR3 is cut off 3 residues early in the read; its end comes from the germline J gene. Germline CDR1 is SEHNR and CDR2 is FQNEAQ (reference sequence). This CDR3 has 14 residues. Combining the CDR3 with reference TRBV7-9 and TRBJ1-2 gives the whole variable domain DTGVSQNPRHKITKRGQNVTFRCDPISEHNRLYWYRQTLGQGPEFLTYFQNEAQLEKSRLLSDRFSAERPKGSFSTLEIQRTEQGDSAMYLCASSDNRGSGDYTFGSGTRLTVV.

In the case of this clone: The CDR3 end is not reached by the read, which stops 3 residues before it; the germline J gene fills it in. The chain is built from TRBV20-1 and TRBJ2-7, with 9 bases that match TRBD2. The CDR3 loop spans 15 amino acids. V lost 3 bases and J lost 2; bases outside the gene matches: 8. From germline, CDR1 is DFQATT and CDR2 SNEGSKA (reference sequence). The DNA read from the CDR3 is TGCAGTGCTAGGATGTCTCTAGCGGGAACCTACGAG. As protein: CSARMSLAGTYE. The CDR3 as a whole reads CSARMSLAGTYEQYF.

Regarding this clone: The read stops 3 residues short of the end of the CDR3; the missing end is completed from the germline J gene. The rearrangement uses TRBV6-1 and TRBJ1-5, with D possibly TRBD1 on 6 matching bases. Looked up from germline, CDR1 is MNHNS and CDR2 is SASEGT. V shed 1 base and J shed 4 bases, with 8 bases lying between them. The CDR3 loop spans 14 amino acids. The covered CDR3 bases are TGTGCCAGCAGTGAAGGGGGGCCAAATCAGCCC. Its translation: CASSEGGPNQP. The complete CDR3 sequence is CASSEGGPNQPQHF.

To note about this clone: Read coverage stops 3 residues before the CDR3 terminus; the germline J gene supplies the remainder. The sample carries other DNA sequences with the same CDR3. The V and J genes are TRBV18 and TRBJ1-2; D is possibly TRBD1 (5 bases). This CDR3 has 14 residues. Germline CDR1 is KGHSH and CDR2 is LQKENI. CDR3 DNA (partial): TGTGCCAGCTCACCCCGGGGGGGGACCCACGAC. This translates into CASSPRGGTHD. The entire CDR3 sequence reads CASSPRGGTHDYTF.

To note about this clone: Read coverage stops 3 residues before the CDR3 terminus; the germline J gene supplies the remainder. This chain joins TRBV7-2 and TRBJ1-2; 9 nucleotides agree with TRBD1. Germline V gene sequence: CDR1 SGHTA, CDR2 FQGNSA. The CDR3 covers 15 residues. CDR3: CASSSDRGSYNDYTF. The sequenced part of the CDR3 DNA is TGTGCCAGCAGCTCGGACAGGGGTTCCTACAATGAC.

Comments on this clone: The read is 3 residues too short to cover the CDR3 end, so that end is filled in from the germline J gene. The gene calls are TRBV19 and TRBJ1-2; 9 bases align to TRBD1. Germline V gene lookup returns CDR1 LNHDA and CDR2 SQIVND (reference sequence). The CDR3 extends over 15 amino acids. The covered CDR3 bases are TGTGCCAGTAGTACAACGGGACAGGGTAGGCACGAC. Residues: CASSTTGQGRHD. The whole CDR3 protein reads CASSTTGQGRHDYTF.

The CDR3 DNA, read in part, is TGCGCCAGCAGCTTTTCAGCACGGGGGGTAGCAGATACG. This encodes CASSFSARGVADT. The full CDR3 protein reads CASSFSARGVADTQYF. This rearrangement joins TRBV5-1 to TRBJ2-3, with TRBD2 identical over 7 bases. Read data end 3 residues before the CDR3 end; the end is taken from the germline J gene. The CDR3 sequence is 16 residues long. V was pared by 2 bases and J by 4 bases, with 10 bases of the junction left unmatched. CDR1 is SGHRS, CDR2 YFSETQ, per germline.